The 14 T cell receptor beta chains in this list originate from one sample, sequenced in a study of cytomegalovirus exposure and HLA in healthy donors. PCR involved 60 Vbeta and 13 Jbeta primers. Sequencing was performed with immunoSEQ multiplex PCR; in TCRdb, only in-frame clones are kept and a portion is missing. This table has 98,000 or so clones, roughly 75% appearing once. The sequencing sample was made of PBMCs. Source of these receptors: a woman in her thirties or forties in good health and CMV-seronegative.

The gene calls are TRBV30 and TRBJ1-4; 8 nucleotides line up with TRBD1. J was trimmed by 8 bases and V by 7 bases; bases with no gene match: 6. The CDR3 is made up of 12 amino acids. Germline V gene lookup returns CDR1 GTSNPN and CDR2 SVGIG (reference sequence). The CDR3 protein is CAFRGLREKLFF. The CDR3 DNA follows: TGTGCCTTCAGGGGGCTGAGGGAAAAACTGTTTTTT.

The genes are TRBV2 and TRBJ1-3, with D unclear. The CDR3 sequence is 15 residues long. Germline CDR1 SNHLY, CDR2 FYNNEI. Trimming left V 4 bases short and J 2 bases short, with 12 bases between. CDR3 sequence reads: CASSVHPGTGNTIYF. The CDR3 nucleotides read TGTGCCAGCAGTGTTCACCCCGGGACTGGAAACACCATATATTTT.

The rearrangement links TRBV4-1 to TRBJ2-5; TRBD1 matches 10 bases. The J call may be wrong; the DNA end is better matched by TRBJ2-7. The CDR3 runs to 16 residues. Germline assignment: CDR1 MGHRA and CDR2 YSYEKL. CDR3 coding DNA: TGCGCCAGCAGCCAACTACCGGGACAGGGGATTTACGAGCAGTACTTC. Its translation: CASSQLPGQGIYEQYF.

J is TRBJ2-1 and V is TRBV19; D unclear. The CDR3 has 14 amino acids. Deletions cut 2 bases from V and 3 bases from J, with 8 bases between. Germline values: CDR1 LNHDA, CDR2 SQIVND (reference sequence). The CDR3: CASSITGFYNEQFF. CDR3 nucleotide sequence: TGTGCCAGTAGTATAACGGGTTTCTACAATGAGCAGTTCTTC.

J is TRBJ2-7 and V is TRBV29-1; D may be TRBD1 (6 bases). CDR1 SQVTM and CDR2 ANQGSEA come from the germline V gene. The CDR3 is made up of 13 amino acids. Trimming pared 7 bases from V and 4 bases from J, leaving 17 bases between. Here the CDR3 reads CSARGPEAYEQYF. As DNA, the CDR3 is TGCAGCGCCAGGGGTCCCGAAGCTTACGAGCAGTACTTC.

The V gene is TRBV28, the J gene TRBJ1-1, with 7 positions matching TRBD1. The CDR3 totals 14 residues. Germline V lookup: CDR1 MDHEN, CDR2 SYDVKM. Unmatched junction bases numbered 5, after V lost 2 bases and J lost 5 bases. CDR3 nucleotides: TGTGCCAGCAGTTTAGTGACAGGGAGGACTGAAGCTTTCTTT. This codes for CASSLVTGRTEAFF.

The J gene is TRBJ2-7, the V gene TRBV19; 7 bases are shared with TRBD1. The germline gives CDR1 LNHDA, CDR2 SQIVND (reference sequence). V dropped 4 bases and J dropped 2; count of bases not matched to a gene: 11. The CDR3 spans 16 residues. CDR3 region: CASSTLAGTETYEQYF. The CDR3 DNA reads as TGTGCCAGTAGTACCTTAGCCGGGACAGAGACCTACGAGCAGTACTTC.

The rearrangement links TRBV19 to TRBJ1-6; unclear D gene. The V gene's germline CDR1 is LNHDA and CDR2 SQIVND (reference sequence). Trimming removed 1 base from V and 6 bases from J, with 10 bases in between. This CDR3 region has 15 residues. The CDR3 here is CASSIVKRANSPLHF. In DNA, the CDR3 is TGTGCCAGTAGTATAGTAAAGAGGGCTAATTCACCCCTCCACTTT.

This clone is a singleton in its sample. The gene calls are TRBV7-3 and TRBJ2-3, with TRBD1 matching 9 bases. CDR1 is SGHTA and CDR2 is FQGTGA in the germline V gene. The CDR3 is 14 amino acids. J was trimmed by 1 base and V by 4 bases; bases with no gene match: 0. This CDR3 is CASSWDRGTDTQYF. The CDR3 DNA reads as TGTGCCAGCAGCTGGGACAGGGGCACAGATACGCAGTATTTT.

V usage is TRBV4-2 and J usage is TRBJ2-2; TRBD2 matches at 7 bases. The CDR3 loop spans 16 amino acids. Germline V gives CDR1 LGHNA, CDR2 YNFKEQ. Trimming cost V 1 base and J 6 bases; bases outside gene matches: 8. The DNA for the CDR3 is TGTGCCAGCAGCCAAGGCGGGGGAGTGAAATCCGGGGAGCTGTTTTTT. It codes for CASSQGGGVKSGELFF.

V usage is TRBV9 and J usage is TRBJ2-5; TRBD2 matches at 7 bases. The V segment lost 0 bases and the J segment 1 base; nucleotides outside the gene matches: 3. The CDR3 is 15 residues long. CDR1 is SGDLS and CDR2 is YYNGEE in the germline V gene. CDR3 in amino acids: CASSVEGGSQETQYF. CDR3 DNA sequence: TGTGCCAGCAGCGTAGAAGGCGGGAGCCAAGAGACCCAGTACTTC.

CDR3 sequence reads: CSGRDRLNDEKLFF. The CDR3 DNA is TGCAGCGGCCGCGACAGGTTAAATGACGAAAAACTGTTTTTT. This rearrangement joins TRBV29-1 to TRBJ1-4, with a weak D call TRBD1 (6 bases). The CDR3 loop spans 14 amino acids. Germline V CDR1 and CDR2: SQVTM, ANQGSEA. Trimming left V 7 bases short and J 8 bases short, with 20 bases between.

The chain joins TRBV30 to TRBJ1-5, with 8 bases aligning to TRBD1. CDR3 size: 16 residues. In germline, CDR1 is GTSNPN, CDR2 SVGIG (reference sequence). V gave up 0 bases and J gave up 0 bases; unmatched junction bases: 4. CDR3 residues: CAWSVGTGNSNQPQHF. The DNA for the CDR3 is TGTGCCTGGAGTGTAGGGACAGGCAATAGCAATCAGCCCCAGCATTTT.

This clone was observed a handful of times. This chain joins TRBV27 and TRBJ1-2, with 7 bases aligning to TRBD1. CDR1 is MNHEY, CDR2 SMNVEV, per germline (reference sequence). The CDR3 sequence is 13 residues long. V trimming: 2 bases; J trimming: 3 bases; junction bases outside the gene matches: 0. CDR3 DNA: TGTGCCAGCAGTTTAGGACAGGACTATGGCTACACCTTC. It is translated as CASSLGQDYGYTF.